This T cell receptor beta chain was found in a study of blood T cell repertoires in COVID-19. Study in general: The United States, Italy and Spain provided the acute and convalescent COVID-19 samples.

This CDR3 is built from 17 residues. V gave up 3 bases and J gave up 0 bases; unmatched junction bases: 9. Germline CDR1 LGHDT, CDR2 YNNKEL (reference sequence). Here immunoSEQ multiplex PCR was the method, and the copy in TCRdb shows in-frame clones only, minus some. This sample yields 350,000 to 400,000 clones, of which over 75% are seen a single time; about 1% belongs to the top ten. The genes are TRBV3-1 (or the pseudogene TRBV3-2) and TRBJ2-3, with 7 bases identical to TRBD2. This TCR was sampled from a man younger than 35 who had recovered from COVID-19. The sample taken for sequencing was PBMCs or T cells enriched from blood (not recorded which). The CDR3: CASSQEKAGISTDTQYF. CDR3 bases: TGTGCCAGCAGCCAGGAAAAAGCGGGGATAAGCACAGATACGCAGTATTTT.